This paragraph covers one T cell receptor (beta chain) sequence. Its target is unknown. The sample comes from a study of T cell responses to AZD1222 COVID-19 vaccine. The study, taken as a whole, reports: The peak T cell response came first, and repertoires were sampled only after it. Close to half of spike-specific TCRs reportedly recognize unmutated variant regions. Researchers report vaccine-associated CD4 TCRs spanning spike, with dominance at 160-218 and 743-854.

Using immunoSEQ multiplex PCR, the repertoire was profiled, and TCRdb retains in-frame clones only, with some absent. The sample gives about 44,000 clones, 75% to 85% of which show up once; over 40% is in the top ten. This receptor was taken from an adult in good health. Specimen: peripheral blood, collected on day 0 of AZD1222 vaccination.

CDR3 protein: CASSYILSGRGQETQYF. The CDR3 DNA follows: TGTGCCAGCAGCTACATCCTTAGCGGGAGGGGGCAAGAGACCCAGTACTTC. This chain links TRBV5-6 with TRBJ2-5; the match to TRBD2 covers 11 bases. V shed 3 bases and J 2 bases; nucleotides not matched to a gene: 9. The CDR3 is 17 amino acids. Germline V CDR1 and CDR2: SGHDT, YYEEEE.